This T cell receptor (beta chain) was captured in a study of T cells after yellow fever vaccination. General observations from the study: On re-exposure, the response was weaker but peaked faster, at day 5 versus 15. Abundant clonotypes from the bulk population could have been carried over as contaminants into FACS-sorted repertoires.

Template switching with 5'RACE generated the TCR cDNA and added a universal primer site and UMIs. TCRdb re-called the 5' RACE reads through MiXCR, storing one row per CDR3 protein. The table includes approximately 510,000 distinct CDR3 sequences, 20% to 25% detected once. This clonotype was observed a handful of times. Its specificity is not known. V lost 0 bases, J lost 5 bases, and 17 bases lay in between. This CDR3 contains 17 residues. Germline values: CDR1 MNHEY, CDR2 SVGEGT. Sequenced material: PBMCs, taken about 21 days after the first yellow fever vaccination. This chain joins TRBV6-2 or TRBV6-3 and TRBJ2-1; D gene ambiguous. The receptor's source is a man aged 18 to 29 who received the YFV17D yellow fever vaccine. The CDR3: CASSYSSSTPNHNEQFF. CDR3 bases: TGTGCCAGCAGTTACTCGAGTTCTACCCCCAACCACAATGAGCAGTTCTTC.